This TCR beta chain appears in the sequencing data of a study of identical twins. This clonotype was recorded a few times. Its antigen is not identified. TCRdb passed the 5' RACE reads through MiXCR, listing each CDR3 protein once. Among some 1,700,000 distinct CDR3 sequences listed, roughly a third were seen once. Everyone who donated was a healthy Caucasian. Study findings and constraints: Monozygotic twins shared more out-of-frame TCR alpha than recombination models predicted. Researchers reported excess low generation probability among twin-shared out-of-frame alpha sequences. Fewer insertions characterized abundant cord blood beta clonotypes, whereas memory repertoires showed none.

This CDR3 region has 16 residues. The V segment lost 5 bases and the J segment 6 bases; nucleotides outside the gene matches: 8. Germline assignment: CDR1 MNHEY and CDR2 SMNVEV (reference sequence). V is TRBV27 and J is TRBJ2-3, with 13 bases that match TRBD2. The material sequenced was cord blood. This sequence originates from a newborn girl in good health. The CDR3 sequence: CASSPAGLAGVDTQYF. The CDR3 coding sequence is TGTGCCAGCAGTCCGGCTGGACTAGCGGGAGTGGATACGCAGTATTTT.